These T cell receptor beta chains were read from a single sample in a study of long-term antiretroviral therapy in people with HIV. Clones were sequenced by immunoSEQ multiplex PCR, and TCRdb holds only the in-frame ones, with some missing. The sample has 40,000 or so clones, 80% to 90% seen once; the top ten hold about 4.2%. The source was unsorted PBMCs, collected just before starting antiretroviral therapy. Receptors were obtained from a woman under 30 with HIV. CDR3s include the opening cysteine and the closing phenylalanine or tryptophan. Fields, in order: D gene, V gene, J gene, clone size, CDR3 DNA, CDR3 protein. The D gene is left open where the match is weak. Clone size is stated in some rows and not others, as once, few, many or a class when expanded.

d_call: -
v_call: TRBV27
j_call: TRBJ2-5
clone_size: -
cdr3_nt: TGTGCCAGCAGCCACCGAAGGGGGGGAGAGACCCAGTACTTC
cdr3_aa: CASSHRRGGETQYF

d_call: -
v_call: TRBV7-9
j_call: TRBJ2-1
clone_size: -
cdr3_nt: TGTGCCAGCAGCTTAGCTTCTGGGGGCACCTACAATGAGCAGTTCTTC
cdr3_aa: CASSLASGGTYNEQFF

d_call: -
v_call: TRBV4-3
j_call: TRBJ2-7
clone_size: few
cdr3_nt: TGCGCCAGCAGCCCCAGTCGGGACCGCGGAGGGCAGTACTTC
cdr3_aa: CASSPSRDRGGQYF

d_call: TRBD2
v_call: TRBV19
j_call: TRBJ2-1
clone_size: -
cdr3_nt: TGTGCCAGTTCCTGGGAGGGCTCCTACAATGAGCAGTTCTTC
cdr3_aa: CASSWEGSYNEQFF

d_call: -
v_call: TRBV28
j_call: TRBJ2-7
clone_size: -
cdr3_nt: TGTGCCAGCAACGTTGCGGGGCTAGGGACGAGCTTC
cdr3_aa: CASNVAGLGTSF

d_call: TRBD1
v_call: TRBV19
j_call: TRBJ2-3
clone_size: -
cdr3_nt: TGTGCCAGTAGGACAGGGGGAACAGATACGCAGTATTTT
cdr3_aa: CASRTGGTDTQYF

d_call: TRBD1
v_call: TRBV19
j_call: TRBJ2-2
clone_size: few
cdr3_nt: TGTGCCAGTAGTGGGACAGGGGGAAACACCGGGGAGCTGTTTTTT
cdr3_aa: CASSGTGGNTGELFF

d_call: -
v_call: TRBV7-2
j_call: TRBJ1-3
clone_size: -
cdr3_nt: TGTGCCAGCAGGAACCCCCCCGGCTCTGGAAACACCATATATTTT
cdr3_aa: CASRNPPGSGNTIYF

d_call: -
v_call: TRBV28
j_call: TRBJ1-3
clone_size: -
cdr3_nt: TGTGCCAGCAGAGAGCACGGCTCTGGAAACACCATATATTTT
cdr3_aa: CASREHGSGNTIYF

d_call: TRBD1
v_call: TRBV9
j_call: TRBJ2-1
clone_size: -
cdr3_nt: TGTGCCAGCAGCGTAGGGGGGGACAGGTTTAATGAGCAGTTCTTC
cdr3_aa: CASSVGGDRFNEQFF

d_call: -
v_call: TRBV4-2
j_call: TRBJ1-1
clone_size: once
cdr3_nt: TGTGCCAGCAGCCAAGAGTTCACAGCGAACACTGAAGCTTTCTTT
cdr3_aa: CASSQEFTANTEAFF

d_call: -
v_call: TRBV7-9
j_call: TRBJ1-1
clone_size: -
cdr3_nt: TGTGCCAGCAGCTATGGGGGGGTCGAGGCTTTCTTT
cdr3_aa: CASSYGGVEAFF

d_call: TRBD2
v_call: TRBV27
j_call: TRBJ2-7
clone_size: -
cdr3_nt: TGTGCCAGCAGTCTTCGGGGGGACGCTTACTACGAGCAGTACTTC
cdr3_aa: CASSLRGDAYYEQYF

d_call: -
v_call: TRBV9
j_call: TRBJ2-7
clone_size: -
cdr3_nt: TGTGCCAGCAGCCCCGCAGGGCCCAGTACCTCCTACGAGCAGTACTTC
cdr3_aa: CASSPAGPSTSYEQYF

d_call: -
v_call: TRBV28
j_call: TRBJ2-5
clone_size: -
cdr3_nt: TGTGCCAGCAGTTTAATTCGGGGGGCTGGGGAGACCCAGTACTTC
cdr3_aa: CASSLIRGAGETQYF

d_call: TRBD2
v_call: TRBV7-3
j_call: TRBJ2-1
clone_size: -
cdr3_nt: TGTGCCAGCAGCCCAGGGACTAGCGCTTACAATGAGCAGTTCTTC
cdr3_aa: CASSPGTSAYNEQFF

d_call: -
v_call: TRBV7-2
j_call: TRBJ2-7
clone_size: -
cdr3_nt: TGTGCCAGCAGCTTAGGTGTCAAAACCTACGAGCAGTACTTC
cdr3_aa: CASSLGVKTYEQYF

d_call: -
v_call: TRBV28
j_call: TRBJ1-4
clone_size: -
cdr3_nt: TGTGCCAGCAGCAGACAGGTCGAAAAACTGTTTTTT
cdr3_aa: CASSRQVEKLFF

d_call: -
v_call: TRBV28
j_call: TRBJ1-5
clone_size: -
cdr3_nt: TGTGCCAGCAGTTCTCCACCTATGGGGAATCAGCCCCAGCATTTT
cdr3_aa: CASSSPPMGNQPQHF

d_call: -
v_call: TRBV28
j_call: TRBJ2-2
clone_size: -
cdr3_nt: TGTGCCAGCAGTACAGCCAGAGGCGGTGCGAACACCGGGGAGCTGTTTTTT
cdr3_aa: CASSTARGGANTGELFF

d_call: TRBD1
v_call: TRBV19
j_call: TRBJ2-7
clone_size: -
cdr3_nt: TGTGCCAGTAGTATAACCCTAATCGACAGGGGATTAGACGAGCAGTACTTC
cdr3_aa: CASSITLIDRGLDEQYF

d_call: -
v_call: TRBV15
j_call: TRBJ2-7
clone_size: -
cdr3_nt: TGTGCCACCAGCAGAGGGACAGTCGGCTACGAGCAGTACTTC
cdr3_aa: CATSRGTVGYEQYF

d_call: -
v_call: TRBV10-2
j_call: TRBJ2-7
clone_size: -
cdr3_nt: TGCGCCAGCAGCGACGACTACGAGCAGTACTTC
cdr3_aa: CASSDDYEQYF

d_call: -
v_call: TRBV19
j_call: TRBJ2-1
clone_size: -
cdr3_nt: TGTGCCAGTAATGGGCGAAACGGATACAATGAGCAGTTCTTC
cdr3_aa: CASNGRNGYNEQFF

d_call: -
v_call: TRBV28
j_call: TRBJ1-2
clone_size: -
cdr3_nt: TGTGCCAGCAGCGCCCGGGCAGGGAGCCTCGATGGCTACACCTTC
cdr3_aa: CASSARAGSLDGYTF

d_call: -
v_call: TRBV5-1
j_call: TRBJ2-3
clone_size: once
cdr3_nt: TGCGCCAGCAGCCAGGTTGGCACAGATACGCAGTATTTT
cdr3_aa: CASSQVGTDTQYF

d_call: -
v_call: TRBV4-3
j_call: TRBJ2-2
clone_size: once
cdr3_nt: TGCGCCAGCAGCCAACGACAGGCTCCCCACGCCGGGGAGCTGTTTTTT
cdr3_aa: CASSQRQAPHAGELFF

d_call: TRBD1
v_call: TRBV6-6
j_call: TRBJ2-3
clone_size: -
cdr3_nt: TGTGCCATGCGGGACAGGGCGGCAGATACGCAGTATTTT
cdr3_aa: CAMRDRAADTQYF

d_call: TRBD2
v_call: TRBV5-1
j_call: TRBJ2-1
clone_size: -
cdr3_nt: TGCGCCAGCGGCGAAGGTGCGGGGGGGACAAAGGATGAGCAGTTCTTC
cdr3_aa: CASGEGAGGTKDEQFF

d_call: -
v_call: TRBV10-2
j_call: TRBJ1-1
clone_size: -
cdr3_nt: TGCGCCAGCAGTGGTATGGGGGGGATAGGGTTTTCTGAAGCTTTCTTT
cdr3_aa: CASSGMGGIGFSEAFF

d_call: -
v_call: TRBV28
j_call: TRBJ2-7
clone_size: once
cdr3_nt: TGTGCCAGCAGTTTTCCAGGGAACGAGCAATACTTC
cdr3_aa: CASSFPGNEQYF

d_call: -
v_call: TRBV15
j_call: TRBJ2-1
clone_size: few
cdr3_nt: TGTGCCACCGGTCAGGGCAGCGACAATGAGCAGTTCTTC
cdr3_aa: CATGQGSDNEQFF

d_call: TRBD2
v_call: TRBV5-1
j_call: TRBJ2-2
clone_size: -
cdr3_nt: TGCGCCAGCAGCTCCCAACGGGAGGGGAGGTGGAGCACCGGGGAGCTGTTTTTT
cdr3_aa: CASSSQREGRWSTGELFF

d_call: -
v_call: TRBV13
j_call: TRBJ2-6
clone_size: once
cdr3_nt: TGTGCCAGCAGCTCATTCGGGGGCTCGGGGGCCAACGTCCTGACTTTC
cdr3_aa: CASSSFGGSGANVLTF

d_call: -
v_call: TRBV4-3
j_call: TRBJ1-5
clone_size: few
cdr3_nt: TGCGCCAGCAGCCAAGATAGAACTGGATCCGCGCCCCAGCATTTT
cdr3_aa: CASSQDRTGSAPQHF

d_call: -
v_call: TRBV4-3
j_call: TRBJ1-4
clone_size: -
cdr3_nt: TGCGCCAGCAGCCCTGGGACATCCGATGAAAAACTGTTTTTT
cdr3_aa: CASSPGTSDEKLFF

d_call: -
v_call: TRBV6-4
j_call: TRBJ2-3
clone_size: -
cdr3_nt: TGTGCCAGCAGCCCCAGGGTTGCAAGCGGCACAGATACGCAGTATTTT
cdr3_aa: CASSPRVASGTDTQYF

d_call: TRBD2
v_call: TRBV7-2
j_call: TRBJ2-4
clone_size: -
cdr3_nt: TGTGCCAGCAGCTTTGGTCCAGCGGGAGGGCCTAAAAACATTCAGTACTTC
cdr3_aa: CASSFGPAGGPKNIQYF

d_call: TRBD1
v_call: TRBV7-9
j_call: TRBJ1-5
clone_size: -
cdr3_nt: TGTGCCAGCAGCCGAGGGGGCACTGGCAATCAGCCCCAGCATTTT
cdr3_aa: CASSRGGTGNQPQHF

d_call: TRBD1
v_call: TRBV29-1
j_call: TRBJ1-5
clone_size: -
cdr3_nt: TGCAGCGTCAAGGGGGCCAATCAGCCCCAGCATTTT
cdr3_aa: CSVKGANQPQHF

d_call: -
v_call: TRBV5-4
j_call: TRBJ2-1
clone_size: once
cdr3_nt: TGTGCCAGCAGCATAGCCCCTACGGGCGGGTTTGATGAGCAGTTCTTC
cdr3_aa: CASSIAPTGGFDEQFF

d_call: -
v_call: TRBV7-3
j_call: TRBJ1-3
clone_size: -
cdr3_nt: TGTGCCAGCAGCTGCTCCCTGTTTGGAAACACCATATATTTT
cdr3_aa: CASSCSLFGNTIYF

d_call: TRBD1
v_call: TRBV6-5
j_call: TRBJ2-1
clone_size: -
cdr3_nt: TGTGCCAGCAGTCAGGGACAGGTAGATGTCAATGAGCAGTTCTTC
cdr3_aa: CASSQGQVDVNEQFF

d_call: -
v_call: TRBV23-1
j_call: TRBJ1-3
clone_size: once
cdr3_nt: TGCGCCAGCATCCAGGGGTCCCCTGGAAACACCATATATTTT
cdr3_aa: CASIQGSPGNTIYF

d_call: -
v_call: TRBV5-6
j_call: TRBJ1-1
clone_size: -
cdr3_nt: TGTGCCAGCAGCTTGTTTAGCCGAGAGGACACTGAAGCTTTCTTT
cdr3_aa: CASSLFSREDTEAFF

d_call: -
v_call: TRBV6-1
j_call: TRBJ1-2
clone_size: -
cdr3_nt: TGTGCCAGCAGTGAGATGGCATCTTCCTATGGCTACACCTTC
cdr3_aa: CASSEMASSYGYTF

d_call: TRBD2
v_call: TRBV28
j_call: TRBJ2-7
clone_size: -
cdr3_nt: TGTGCCAGCAGTAAGAAGACTAGCGGGAGTTACGAGCAGTACTTC
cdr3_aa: CASSKKTSGSYEQYF

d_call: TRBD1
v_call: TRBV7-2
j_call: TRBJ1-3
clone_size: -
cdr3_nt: TGTGCCAGCAGCTTAGGGATTCAGGGGGGCTCCGGAAACACCATATATTTT
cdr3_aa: CASSLGIQGGSGNTIYF

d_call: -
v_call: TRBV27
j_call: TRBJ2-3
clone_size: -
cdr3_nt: TGTGCCAGCAGTTTGGTCCGAATCACAGATACGCAGTATTTT
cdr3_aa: CASSLVRITDTQYF

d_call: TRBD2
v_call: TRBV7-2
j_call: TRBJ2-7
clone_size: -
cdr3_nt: TGTGCCAGCAGCTTAGAACTAGCGGGGGTATACGAGCAGTACTTC
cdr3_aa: CASSLELAGVYEQYF

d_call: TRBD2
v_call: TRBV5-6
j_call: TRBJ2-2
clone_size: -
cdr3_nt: TGTGCCAGCAGCTTGGTGAGGAGCGGGAGGAACACCGGGGAGCTGTTTTTT
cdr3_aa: CASSLVRSGRNTGELFF